The 22 T cell receptor beta chains reported below all come from one sample, sequenced in a study of T cell clonality in common variable immunodeficiency. Clones were read by immunoSEQ multiplex PCR, and TCRdb kept only the in-frame ones, dropping some. Recorded here are some 21,000 clones, none singletons. These receptors' targets are unknown. Overall study findings and caveats: Common variable immunodeficiency TCR beta sequences reportedly had fewer deletions and N-nucleotide insertions.

Material: peripheral blood mononuclear cells. These receptors all come from a human donor with common variable immunodeficiency.

A remark on this clone: Read data end 3 residues before the CDR3 end; the end is taken from the germline J gene. The chain is built from TRBV5-5 and TRBJ1-5, with TRBD1 as a possible D gene (5 bases). Trimming took 4 bases from V and 5 from J, leaving 7 bases between them. The CDR3 has 12 amino acids. Germline CDR1 and CDR2: SGHKS and YYEKEE (reference sequence). The CDR3 loop reads CASSQGYQPQHF. The sequenced part of the CDR3 DNA is TGTGCCAGCAGCCAGGGTTATCAGCCC.

As to this clone: From the germline J gene comes the end of the CDR3, since the read stops 3 residues before it. The chain joins TRBV30 to TRBJ2-5; maybe TRBD1 (6 bases). The CDR3 is 13 residues long. The ends were cut back, 5 bases at V and 2 bases at J, with 12 bases in the middle. Germline V lookup: CDR1 GTSNPN, CDR2 SVGIG (reference sequence). The CDR3 is CAWSTGFQETQYF. The CDR3 DNA, read in part, is TGTGCCTGGTCCACAGGGTTTCAAGAGACC. Together with reference TRBV30 and TRBJ2-5, the CDR3 gives the full variable domain: SQTIHQWPATLVQPVGSPLSLECTVEGTSNPNLYWYRQAAGRGLQLLFYSVGIGQISSEVPQNLSASRPQDRQFILSSKKLLLSDSGFYLCAWSTGFQETQYFGPGTRLLVL.

This clone was seen at least ten times. From the germline J gene comes the end of the CDR3, since the read stops 3 residues before it. The chain carries TRBV20-1 and TRBJ1-1; 8 bases map to TRBD1. V shed 3 bases and J 1 base; nucleotides not matched to a gene: 4. Germline values: CDR1 DFQATT, CDR2 SNEGSKA (reference sequence). This CDR3 has 14 residues. CDR3 sequence: CSARIGTGNTEAFF. Partial CDR3 DNA: TGCAGTGCTAGGATCGGGACAGGGAACACTGAA.

This clone turned up a few times. CDR3 residues: CASSLTAGGRDEQYF. CDR3 DNA (partial): TGTGCCAGCAGCTTAACGGCGGGGGGGCGCGACGAG. The genes are TRBV7-2 and TRBJ2-7; 9 bases fit TRBD2. Read sequence stops 3 residues before the CDR3 end, and the germline J gene provides the missing end. V was pared by 2 bases and J by 5 bases, with 7 bases of the junction left unmatched. The germline V gene encodes CDR1 SGHTA and CDR2 FQGNSA. The CDR3 sequence is 15 residues long.

This clone was detected many times. The DNA ends 3 residues before the CDR3 does, and the rest of the CDR3 is filled in from the germline J gene. The chain links TRBV5-4 to TRBJ2-3; 12 bases agree with TRBD2. The junction had 8 bases not matched to a gene; V was cut back by 3 bases and J by 6 bases. The CDR3 extends over 16 amino acids. Germline V gene data show CDR1 as SGHNT and CDR2 as YYREEE (reference sequence). The part of the CDR3 DNA that was read is TGTGCCAGCAGCTCCAGACTAGCGGGAGATCCTGATACG. Protein product: CASSSRLAGDPDT. The full CDR3 is CASSSRLAGDPDTQYF.

Concerning this clone itself: The read finishes 3 residues shy of the CDR3 end, and the germline J gene is used to complete it. The rearrangement uses TRBV2 and TRBJ1-5; 11 bases line up with TRBD1. CDR1 is SNHLY and CDR2 is FYNNEI in the germline V gene. CDR3 length: 16 residues. V was clipped by 8 bases and J by 1 base; unmatched bases: 7. Incomplete CDR3 DNA: TGTGCCAGCGCAACGGGACAGGGGGGAAGCAATCAGCCC. Its protein product is CASATGQGGSNQP. The whole CDR3 reads CASATGQGGSNQPQHF.

This clone was counted only a few times. Sequencing ends 3 residues short of the CDR3 end; the germline J gene provides the rest. The chain couples TRBV7-2 to TRBJ2-5; D uncertain. The germline gives CDR1 SGHTA, CDR2 FQGNSA. The CDR3 contains 10 residues. V dropped 8 bases and J dropped 2 bases, with 3 bases sitting between them. The part of the CDR3 DNA that was read is TGTGCCAGCGTACAAGAGACC. Encoded protein: CASVQET. The CDR3, in full, reads CASVQETQYF.

In its sample, this clone was seen many times. Coverage ceases 3 residues before the CDR3 finishes, and the germline J gene fills in the end. V is TRBV20-1 and J is TRBJ2-4; 7 bases align to TRBD1. The CDR3 consists of 18 residues. V was clipped by 5 bases and J by 1 base; unmatched bases: 17. From germline, CDR1 is DFQATT and CDR2 SNEGSKA (reference sequence). The sequenced CDR3 bases are TGCAGTGCTGGGGGAAGGGGGCAAACACGTTGGGCCAAAAACATT. Translating gives CSAGGRGQTRWAKNI. The CDR3 in its entirety is CSAGGRGQTRWAKNIQYF.

As regards this clone: The observed sequence ends 3 residues before the CDR3 terminus, with the missing tail filled in from the germline J gene. The chain employs TRBV6-2 or TRBV6-3 and TRBJ1-2; D is unresolved. The germline V and J ends were trimmed by 0 bases and 2 bases, with 10 bases remaining between them. The CDR3 sequence is 15 residues long. CDR1 is MNHEY, CDR2 SVGEGT, per germline. This CDR3 is CASSYSTDSNYGYTF. The DNA read from the CDR3 is TGTGCCAGCAGTTACTCCACGGACTCGAACTATGGC.

On this clone: The observed sequence ends 3 residues before the CDR3 terminus, with the missing tail filled in from the germline J gene. V and J are TRBV7-7 and TRBJ2-7; 9 bases fit TRBD2. Trimming cost V 5 bases and J 6 bases; bases outside gene matches: 8. This CDR3 region has 14 residues. Germline assignment: CDR1 SSHAT and CDR2 FNYEAQ (reference sequence). The CDR3: CASSPRRGGIEQYF. The CDR3 DNA, read in part, is TGTGCCAGCAGCCCAAGGCGGGGGGGTATCGAG.

This clone was counted between two and nine times. The missing CDR3 end, 3 residues past where the read stops, is filled in from the germline J gene. This chain uses TRBV7-6 with TRBJ1-2; the D gene is possibly TRBD1 (6 bases). CDR1 and CDR2 from the germline V gene are SGHVS and FNYEAQ. V lost 0 bases, J lost 4 bases, and 9 bases lay in between. This CDR3 comprises 14 residues. Partial CDR3 DNA: TGTGCCAGCAGCTTAGCGGAGGGGGTCTATGGC. Its protein product is CASSLAEGVYG. The full CDR3 protein reads CASSLAEGVYGYTF.

This clone was picked up a small number of times. The CDR3 end lies 3 residues beyond the end of the read and is filled in from the germline J gene. The chain uses TRBV19 and TRBJ2-3; tentative D call: TRBD2 (5 bases). V was cut by 6 bases and J by 2 bases, with 9 bases left in between. The CDR3 covers 13 residues. The V gene's germline CDR1 is LNHDA and CDR2 SQIVND (reference sequence). The sequenced part of the CDR3 DNA is TGTGCCAGTAGCGACTACCCCACAGATACG. Translation gives CASSDYPTDT. The full CDR3 reads CASSDYPTDTQYF.

This clone turned up a few times. The CDR3 extends 3 residues past the end of the read, so its final part is completed from the germline J gene. V gene TRBV18 combines with J gene TRBJ1-1; the match to TRBD1 covers 7 bases. Per germline, CDR1 KGHSH and CDR2 LQKENI. J was trimmed by 0 bases and V by 5 bases; bases with no gene match: 6. CDR3 size: 15 residues. The CDR3 sequence is CASSYSGTVNTEAFF. CDR3 DNA (partial): TGTGCCAGCTCATACTCAGGGACAGTGAACACTGAA. The whole variable domain, remainder taken from reference TRBV18 and TRBJ1-1, is NAGVMQNPRHLVRRRGQEARLRCSPMKGHSHVYWYRQLPEEGLKFMVYLQKENIIDESGMPKERFSAEFPKEGPSILRIQQVVRGDSAAYFCASSYSGTVNTEAFFGQGTRLTVV.

As to this clone: The read comes to an end 3 residues before the CDR3 does, leaving the germline J gene to fill in the end. The chain uses TRBV19 and TRBJ1-2; 7 bases align to TRBD1. Germline assignment: CDR1 LNHDA and CDR2 SQIVND (reference sequence). V gave up 1 base and J gave up 4 bases; unmatched junction bases: 3. This CDR3 is built from 14 residues. The CDR3 bases that were read are TGTGCCAGTAGTATAGCTGGACAGGCCTATGGC. Translating it yields CASSIAGQAYG. The full CDR3 sequence reads CASSIAGQAYGYTF.

With regard to this clone: The CDR3 end lies 3 residues beyond the end of the read and is filled in from the germline J gene. The chain combines TRBV6-1 with TRBJ1-1; D unresolved. This CDR3 spans 13 amino acids. Germline CDR1 and CDR2: MNHNS and SASEGT. Here the CDR3 reads CASSVSAGLGAFF. The CDR3 DNA, read in part, is TGTGCCAGCAGTGTGTCTGCGGGGTTGGGA.

This clone was seen a few times. The read terminates 3 residues ahead of where the CDR3 ends, so the germline J gene completes it. V is TRBV19 and J is TRBJ2-7; no reliable D call. Germline CDR1 LNHDA, CDR2 SQIVND (reference sequence). With 4 bases removed from V and 0 bases from J, the gap between germline ends came to 4 bases. This CDR3 region has 12 residues. CDR3 in amino acids: CASSSSSYEQYF. Partial CDR3 DNA: TGTGCCAGTAGTAGTAGCTCCTACGAG.

As for this clone: Sequencing ends 3 residues short of the CDR3 end; the germline J gene provides the rest. This chain connects TRBV6-2 or TRBV6-3 to TRBJ2-1; the match to TRBD2 covers 11 bases. V lost 6 bases to trimming and J lost 7 bases; unmatched junction nucleotides: 8. Germline CDR1 MNHEY, CDR2 SVGEGT. CDR3 length: 15 residues. The chain's CDR3 is CASRPLAGEWNEQFF. The CDR3 DNA, read in part, is TGTGCCAGCAGGCCACTAGCGGGAGAATGGAATGAG.

In the case of this clone: The read ends 3 residues early relative to the CDR3; the germline J gene fills the gap. V and J are TRBV20-1 and TRBJ1-5, with 8 bases that match TRBD1. V shed 6 bases, J shed 4 bases, and the junction held 2 bases outside the gene matches. The CDR3 covers 12 residues. Germline lookup yields CDR1 DFQATT and CDR2 SNEGSKA (reference sequence). The CDR3: CSAGQGNQPQHF. The CDR3 DNA, read in part, is TGCAGTGCCGGACAGGGTAATCAGCCC.

This clone was detected ten times or more. The read ends 3 residues before the CDR3 terminus; that terminus is restored from the germline J gene. J is TRBJ2-2 and V is TRBV7-8; D ambiguous. Germline V gives CDR1 SGHVS, CDR2 FQNEAQ. The CDR3 totals 11 residues. Trimming cost V 8 bases and J 5 bases, with 6 bases left between them. CDR3 DNA, as far as it was read: TGTGCCAGCGCCGGGACCGGGGAG. The encoded protein is CASAGTGE. The full CDR3 protein reads CASAGTGELFF.

This clone was observed a handful of times. The CDR3 goes on 3 residues after the read ends, and that part is filled in from the germline J gene. The V call is TRBV7-8, the J call TRBJ2-7; tentative D call: TRBD2 (6 bases). Germline values: CDR1 SGHVS, CDR2 FQNEAQ. Deletions cut 4 bases from V and 0 bases from J, with 10 bases between. The CDR3 is 14 residues long. The sequenced part of the CDR3 DNA is TGTGCCAGCAGCTCCTTGCGGGGCTCCTACGAG. It encodes CASSSLRGSYE. The complete CDR3 sequence is CASSSLRGSYEQYF.

This clone was observed a handful of times. The read gets to within 3 residues of the CDR3 end, and the germline J gene fills in the rest. The V and J genes are TRBV20-1 and TRBJ2-1, with TRBD1 matching 8 bases. V dropped 5 bases and J dropped 2; count of bases not matched to a gene: 11. CDR3 length: 16 residues. Germline lookup yields CDR1 DFQATT and CDR2 SNEGSKA (reference sequence). The sequenced CDR3 bases are TGCAGTGCTCTCCGGACAGGGTCTAAAACCTACAATGAG. It translates to CSALRTGSKTYNE. The entire CDR3 reads CSALRTGSKTYNEQFF.

Points on this clone: The CDR3 end lies 3 residues beyond the end of the read and is filled in from the germline J gene. This chain links TRBV20-1 with TRBJ2-1, with D maybe TRBD2 (5 bases). V was clipped by 6 bases and J by 8 bases, with 17 bases between them. In germline, CDR1 is DFQATT, CDR2 SNEGSKA (reference sequence). CDR3 length: 13 amino acids. The CDR3 bases that were read are TGCAGTGCCGCCCGTCCCGGGGTGCATGAG. Amino acid sequence: CSAARPGVHE. The whole CDR3 sequence reads CSAARPGVHEQFF.